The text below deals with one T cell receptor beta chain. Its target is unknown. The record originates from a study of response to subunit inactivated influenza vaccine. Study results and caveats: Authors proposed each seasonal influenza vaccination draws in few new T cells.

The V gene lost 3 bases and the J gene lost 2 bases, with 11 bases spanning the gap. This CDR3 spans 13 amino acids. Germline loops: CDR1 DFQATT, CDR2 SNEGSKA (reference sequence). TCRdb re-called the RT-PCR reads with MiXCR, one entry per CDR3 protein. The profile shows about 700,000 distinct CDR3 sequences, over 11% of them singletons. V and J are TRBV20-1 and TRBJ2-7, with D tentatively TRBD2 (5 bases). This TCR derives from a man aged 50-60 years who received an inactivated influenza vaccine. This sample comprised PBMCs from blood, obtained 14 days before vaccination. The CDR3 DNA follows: TGCAGTGCTAGGGGCGGGCTCCCCTACGAGCAGTACTTC. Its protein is CSARGGLPYEQYF.